The clone carrying this T cell receptor beta chain was counted only a few times. The antigen is undetermined. Trimming cost V 4 bases and J 5 bases; bases outside gene matches: 6. Germline-derived CDR1 and CDR2 are KGHDR and SFDVKD. CDR3 size: 17 residues. This entry comes from a study of T-cell reconstitution after alpha-beta-depleted transplantation in children. Overall study results and limits: T-cell counts and diversity at one year following transplant were attributed mainly to newly produced T cells. After transplant, at about two months, alpha-beta T cells were reportedly derived from several hundred expanded graft clones.

It was with unique molecular identifiers that the TCRbeta library was prepared. Each CDR3 protein is one row after TCRdb ran MiXCR on the PCR reads. The sample contains about 110,000 distinct CDR3 sequences, around 23% of which appear only once. This sequence was found in a male patient aged 2 to 9 who had a stem cell transplant for chronic granulomatous disease, so the T cells may come from the graft donor. Sequenced material: PBMCs, mostly from graft donor cells, taken 180 days after TCRalphabeta/CD19-depleted stem cell transplant. This chain connects TRBV24-1 to TRBJ2-3; TRBD2 agrees at 15 bases. The chain's CDR3 is CATSEGLAGGPGDTQYF. The CDR3 DNA is TGTGCCACCAGTGAAGGACTAGCGGGAGGGCCAGGAGATACGCAGTATTTT.